The 24 T cell receptor beta chains below were found in one sample sequenced in a study of blood T cell repertoires in COVID-19. TCRdb keeps only in-frame clones here, not all; method: immunoSEQ multiplex PCR. The sample shows under 300,000 clones, around nine tenths of them seen only once. Material: PBMCs or T cells enriched from blood (not recorded which). Receptors were obtained from a woman aged 18 to 35 who had recovered from COVID-19.

The rearrangement uses TRBV19 and TRBJ1-2; 7 nucleotides align to TRBD1. With V trimmed by 6 bases and J by 7 bases, 11 bases remained unmatched. Germline-derived CDR1 and CDR2 are LNHDA and SQIVND (reference sequence). The CDR3 covers 14 residues. The CDR3 sequence is CASRRQGYYGGYTF. The DNA for the CDR3 is TGTGCCAGTAGACGACAGGGTTATTATGGTGGCTACACCTTC.

The chain is built from TRBV7-6 and TRBJ2-5; a weak D match, TRBD1 (5 bases). Trimming stripped 5 bases from V and 1 base from J, with 17 bases between. The CDR3 has 16 amino acids. In germline, CDR1 is SGHVS, CDR2 FNYEAQ. CDR3 in amino acids: CASSAAPAQVQETQYF. Written as DNA, the CDR3 is TGTGCCAGCAGCGCGGCCCCCGCACAGGTCCAAGAGACCCAGTACTTC.

This chain joins TRBV9 and TRBJ2-1; D unclear. Trimming took 0 bases from V and 1 from J, leaving 8 bases between them. CDR3 length: 15 amino acids. CDR1 is SGDLS and CDR2 is YYNGEE in the germline V gene. Here the CDR3 DNA reads TGTGCCAGCAGCGTAGAAACAACATCCTACAATGAGCAGTTCTTC. Encoded protein: CASSVETTSYNEQFF.

V usage is TRBV28 and J usage is TRBJ1-5, with 9 bases fitting TRBD1. Germline-derived CDR1 and CDR2 are MDHEN and SYDVKM. CDR3 length: 16 residues. After removal of 4 bases from V and 4 bases from J, the junction contained 8 bases not matched to a gene. CDR3 sequence reads: CASSSGTGRGNQPQHF. The CDR3 DNA is TGTGCCAGCAGTTCCGGGACAGGGAGGGGAAATCAGCCCCAGCATTTT.

V is TRBV27 and J is TRBJ1-1; D remains unclear. CDR3 length: 14 amino acids. V shed 3 bases and J shed 4 bases, with 12 bases lying between them. Per germline, CDR1 MNHEY and CDR2 SMNVEV (reference sequence). The CDR3 sequence is CASSFEPAATEAFF. CDR3 DNA sequence: TGTGCCAGCAGTTTTGAACCCGCGGCCACTGAAGCTTTCTTT.

This rearrangement joins TRBV7-3 to TRBJ2-1; TRBD2 matches at 7 bases. Germline assignment: CDR1 SGHTA and CDR2 FQGTGA. V was pared by 1 base and J by 3 bases, with 3 bases of the junction left unmatched. The CDR3 has 15 residues. The CDR3 sequence is CASSLRAGIYNEQFF. CDR3 bases: TGTGCCAGCAGCTTAAGAGCGGGGATCTACAATGAGCAGTTCTTC.

The rearrangement links TRBV10-2 to TRBJ2-1; 13 bases fit TRBD2. The trim removed 6 bases at V and 6 bases at J, leaving 2 bases unmatched. CDR3 length: 14 amino acids. Germline CDR1 reads WSHSY; CDR2 reads SAAADI. CDR3 sequence (DNA): TGCGCCAGCAGAGGGACTAGCGGGATCAATGAGCAGTTCTTC. This sequence encodes CASRGTSGINEQFF.

This clone has a single count. The V gene is TRBV28, the J gene TRBJ1-5, with D possibly matching TRBD1 (6 bases). With 8 bases removed from V and 4 bases from J, the gap between germline ends came to 15 bases. From germline, CDR1 is MDHEN and CDR2 SYDVKM. The CDR3 has 14 residues. The CDR3 DNA is TGTGCCAGCGGATCAGGGGCCGCGAATCAGCCCCAGCATTTT. Residues: CASGSGAANQPQHF.

This chain uses TRBV18 with TRBJ2-3; D remains unclear. Trimming took 5 bases from V and 4 from J, leaving 10 bases between them. CDR3 size: 13 residues. Germline lookup yields CDR1 KGHSH and CDR2 LQKENI. CDR3 in DNA: TGTGCCAGCTCAAGAGCCCGGGCAGATACGCAGTATTTT. Translating it yields CASSRARADTQYF.

The chain recombines TRBV6-5 with TRBJ1-1; 7 bases match TRBD1. This CDR3 has 13 amino acids. Germline CDR1 MNHEY, CDR2 SVGAGI. After removal of 5 bases from V and 7 bases from J, the junction contained 7 bases not matched to a gene. The CDR3 DNA follows: TGTGCCAGCAGTAGGGGACAGACTTTTGAAGCTTTCTTT. This sequence encodes CASSRGQTFEAFF.

The chain carries TRBV24-1 and TRBJ2-1, with a possible D match to TRBD1 (6 bases). This CDR3 is 16 amino acids long. Looked up from germline, CDR1 is KGHDR and CDR2 is SFDVKD. The V end lost 0 bases, the J end lost 5 bases, and 13 bases lay between the germline ends. The CDR3 is CATSDLQGKSHNEQFF. In DNA, the CDR3 is TGTGCCACCAGTGATTTGCAGGGGAAAAGTCACAATGAGCAGTTCTTC.

The chain has TRBV7-9 and TRBJ1-2; 8 bases are shared with TRBD1. The CDR3 is 14 residues long. V lost 5 bases, J lost 6 bases, and 8 bases stayed unmatched. The germline V gene encodes CDR1 SEHNR and CDR2 FQNEAQ (reference sequence). The CDR3 loop reads CASSPRQGRHGYTF. CDR3 DNA sequence: TGTGCCAGCAGCCCCCGACAGGGGAGGCATGGCTACACCTTC.

The chain joins TRBV27 to TRBJ1-1; D remains ambiguous. V was clipped by 0 bases and J by 6 bases, with 20 bases between them. CDR1 is MNHEY, CDR2 SMNVEV, per germline (reference sequence). The CDR3 is 17 residues long. The CDR3 reads CASSLSFGIPGRAEAFF. The DNA for the CDR3 is TGTGCCAGCAGTTTATCGTTTGGCATCCCTGGGAGGGCTGAAGCTTTCTTT.

The chain uses TRBV6-1 and TRBJ1-1, with D possibly matching TRBD1 (5 bases). The V and J ends lost 1 base and 5 bases respectively, with 14 bases between them. CDR1 is MNHNS, CDR2 SASEGT, per germline. CDR3 size: 15 residues. The CDR3 sequence: CASSEGVSRETEAFF. CDR3 coding DNA: TGTGCCAGCAGTGAAGGGGTGTCCAGGGAAACTGAAGCTTTCTTT.

This chain connects TRBV6-5 to TRBJ1-2; D is possibly TRBD1 (6 bases). The V and J ends lost 6 bases and 5 bases respectively, with 19 bases between them. Germline CDR1 MNHEY, CDR2 SVGAGI. There are 15 residues in the CDR3. The CDR3 region is CASSPHNRERYGYTF. The CDR3 nucleotides are TGTGCCAGCAGCCCCCATAACAGGGAAAGATATGGCTACACCTTC.

The V gene is TRBV5-4, the J gene TRBJ1-6, with D unclear. The CDR3 runs 12 residues. V lost 4 bases and J lost 8, with 7 bases in between. Germline V gene sequence: CDR1 SGHNT, CDR2 YYREEE (reference sequence). This CDR3 is CASSHTDSPLHF. CDR3 DNA sequence: TGTGCCAGCAGCCATACTGATTCACCCCTCCACTTT.

The rearrangement uses TRBV20-1 and TRBJ2-7; the D is unclear. Trimming shortened V by 3 bases and J by 4 bases, and 13 bases separated the two germline ends. The CDR3 loop spans 13 amino acids. The germline gives CDR1 DFQATT, CDR2 SNEGSKA (reference sequence). The CDR3 is CSASPRPGYEQYF. CDR3 coding DNA: TGCAGTGCTAGTCCCCGCCCCGGGTACGAGCAGTACTTC.

J is TRBJ2-7 and V is TRBV5-4; a possible D gene is TRBD1 (6 bases). The CDR3 is 13 amino acids. Germline CDR1 reads SGHNT; CDR2 reads YYREEE (reference sequence). Trimming left V 5 bases short and J 2 bases short, with 11 bases between. This CDR3 reads CASRWTAAYEQYF. DNA of the CDR3: TGTGCCAGCAGATGGACAGCTGCCTACGAGCAGTACTTC. Variable domain in full (rest from reference TRBV5-4 and TRBJ2-7): ETGVTQSPTHLIKTRGQQVTLRCSSQSGHNTVSWYQQALGQGPQFIFQYYREEENGRGNFPPRFSGLQFPNYSSELNVNALELDDSALYLCASRWTAAYEQYFGPGTRLTVT.

The chain employs TRBV7-9 and TRBJ1-2; 8 positions agree with TRBD1. The germline gives CDR1 SEHNR, CDR2 FQNEAQ (reference sequence). After removal of 2 bases from V and 3 bases from J, the junction contained 2 bases not matched to a gene. The CDR3 consists of 14 residues. The CDR3 region has the DNA TGTGCCAGCAGCTTACCAGGGGGCTACTATGGCTACACCTTC. This translates into CASSLPGGYYGYTF.

This clone has just a few counts. The chain joins TRBV7-9 to TRBJ1-4; weak D call: TRBD1 (5 bases). Germline V gene data show CDR1 as SEHNR and CDR2 as FQNEAQ (reference sequence). The CDR3 contains 14 residues. V lost 5 bases to trimming and J lost 8 bases, with 15 bases between them. The CDR3 DNA sequence: TGTGCCAGCAGCCCCCTCGGGGCGGGGGAAAAACTGTTTTTT. It yields the protein CASSPLGAGEKLFF.

The J gene is TRBJ1-1, the V gene TRBV7-3, with a tentative D call TRBD1 (5 bases). Germline CDR1 SGHTA, CDR2 FQGTGA. The CDR3 totals 14 residues. Trimming stripped 5 bases from V and 1 base from J, with 11 bases between. This CDR3 reads CASSPTGGNTEAFF. CDR3 nucleotide sequence: TGTGCCAGCAGCCCTACGGGGGGGAACACTGAAGCTTTCTTT.

The J gene is TRBJ1-2, the V gene TRBV5-4, with TRBD1 identical over 9 bases. Germline V gives CDR1 SGHNT, CDR2 YYREEE (reference sequence). The CDR3 is made up of 16 amino acids. Losses at the gene ends were 2 bases for V and 2 bases for J; bases not matched to a gene: 7. The CDR3 here is CASSFSNRGRNYGYTF. CDR3 coding DNA: TGTGCCAGCAGCTTTTCCAACAGGGGGCGCAACTATGGCTACACCTTC.

The chain employs TRBV2 and TRBJ2-1; TRBD2 matches 8 bases. The V gene end was trimmed by 4 bases and the J gene end by 4 bases; junction bases not matched to a gene: 3. Germline CDR1 and CDR2: SNHLY and FYNNEI. The CDR3 has 14 amino acids. In DNA, the CDR3 is TGTGCCAGCAGTGTACTAGCGGATTACAATGAGCAGTTCTTC. Protein: CASSVLADYNEQFF. Using reference TRBV2 and TRBJ2-1 for the parts outside the CDR3, the full variable domain is EPEVTQTPSHQVTQMGQEVILRCVPISNHLYFYWYRQILGQKVEFLVSFYNNEISEKSEIFDDQFSVERPDGSNFTLKIRSTKLEDSAMYFCASSVLADYNEQFFGPGTRLTVL.

The CDR3 DNA is TGTGCCATCAGCCGGGACAGCTCTAACTATGGCTACACCTTC. Its protein is CAISRDSSNYGYTF. The chain couples TRBV10-3 to TRBJ1-2, with 7 bases matching TRBD1. The J segment lost 0 bases and the V segment lost 6 bases, leaving 4 bases of the junction unmatched. This CDR3 comprises 14 residues. Germline assignment: CDR1 ENHRY and CDR2 SYGVKD.